This TCR beta chain was identified in a study of blood T cell repertoires in COVID-19. Turning to the study itself: Samples came from the United States, Italy and Spain, spanning acute and convalescent COVID-19. T cells, B-cell-depleted T cells, or PBMCs supplied cDNA or gDNA.

All enrollees were roughly 18 to 100 years old and from fewer than 25 US areas. Source study methods: The assay estimated nucleated cells by amplifying reference gene primers. Here immunoSEQ multiplex PCR was the method, and the copy in TCRdb shows in-frame clones only, minus some. The V and J calls and clone size are taken from that table; D and trimming were inferred from the DNA. The table records 180,000 or so clones, roughly nine tenths of them present only once. V lost 2 bases and J 1 base, leaving 2 bases between the germline ends. Looked up from germline, CDR1 is SEHNR and CDR2 is FQNEAQ (reference sequence). The CDR3 covers 13 residues. The table lists this clone with a count of one. Other DNA sequences from this sample encode an identical CDR3 as well.

The sample taken for sequencing was PBMCs or T cells enriched from blood (not recorded which). This chain links TRBV7-9 with TRBJ2-2; D remains unclear. This receptor was obtained from a woman in her forties with acute COVID-19. CDR3 sequence: CASSLLNTGELFF. As DNA, the CDR3 is TGTGCCAGCAGCTTACTGAACACCGGGGAGCTGTTTTTT.